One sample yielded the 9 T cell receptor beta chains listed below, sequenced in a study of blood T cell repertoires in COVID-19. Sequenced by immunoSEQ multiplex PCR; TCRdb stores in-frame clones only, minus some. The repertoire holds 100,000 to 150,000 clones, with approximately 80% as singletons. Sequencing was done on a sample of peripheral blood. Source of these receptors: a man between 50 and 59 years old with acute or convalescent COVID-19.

In DNA, the CDR3 is TGTGCCAGCAGCCTACAGGGGTACGGGGCCAACGTCCTGACTTTC. Translation gives CASSLQGYGANVLTF. The J gene is TRBJ2-6, the V gene TRBV7-3, with 7 bases aligning to TRBD1. Germline V gives CDR1 SGHTA, CDR2 FQGTGA. CDR3 size: 15 residues. J lost 4 bases, V lost 5 bases, and 5 bases had no gene match.

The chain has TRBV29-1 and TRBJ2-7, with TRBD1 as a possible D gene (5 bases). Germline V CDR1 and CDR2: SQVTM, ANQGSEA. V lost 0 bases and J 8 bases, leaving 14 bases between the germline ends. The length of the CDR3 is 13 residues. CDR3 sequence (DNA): TGCAGCGTTGAAGATGGAAGGGGATTACAGCAGTACTTC. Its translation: CSVEDGRGLQQYF.

CDR3 sequence (DNA): TGCGCCAGCGTCCTAGAGACCCAGTACTTC. Its protein is CASVLETQYF. The chain carries TRBV10-1 and TRBJ2-5; D is ambiguous. The length of the CDR3 is 10 residues. Germline V gene sequence: CDR1 WNHNN, CDR2 SYGVQD (reference sequence). V was clipped by 8 bases and J by 4 bases, with 5 bases between them.

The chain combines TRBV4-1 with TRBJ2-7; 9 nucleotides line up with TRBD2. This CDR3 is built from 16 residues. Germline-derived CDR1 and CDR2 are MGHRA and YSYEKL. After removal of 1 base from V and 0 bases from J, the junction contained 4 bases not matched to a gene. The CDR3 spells CASSQGWGLASYEQYF. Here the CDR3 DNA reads TGCGCCAGCAGCCAAGGGTGGGGACTAGCCTCCTACGAGCAGTACTTC.

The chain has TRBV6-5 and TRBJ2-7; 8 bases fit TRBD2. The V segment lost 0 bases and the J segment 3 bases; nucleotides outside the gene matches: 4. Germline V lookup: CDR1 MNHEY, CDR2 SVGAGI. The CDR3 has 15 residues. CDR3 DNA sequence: TGTGCCAGCAGTTACTCGAAACTAGCGGTCTACGAGCAGTACTTC. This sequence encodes CASSYSKLAVYEQYF.

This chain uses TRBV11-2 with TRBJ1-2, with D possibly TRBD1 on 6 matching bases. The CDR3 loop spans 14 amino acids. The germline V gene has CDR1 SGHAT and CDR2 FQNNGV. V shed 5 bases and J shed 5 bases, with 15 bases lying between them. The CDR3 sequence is CASSPDTGSYGYTF. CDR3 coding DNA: TGTGCCAGCAGCCCCGATACAGGGTCGTATGGCTACACCTTC. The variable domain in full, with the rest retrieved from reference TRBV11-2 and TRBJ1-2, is EAGVAQSPRYKIIEKRQSVAFWCNPISGHATLYWYQQILGQGPKLLIQFQNNGVVDDSQLPKDRFSAERLKGVDSTLKIQPAKLEDSAVYLCASSPDTGSYGYTFGSGTRLTVV.

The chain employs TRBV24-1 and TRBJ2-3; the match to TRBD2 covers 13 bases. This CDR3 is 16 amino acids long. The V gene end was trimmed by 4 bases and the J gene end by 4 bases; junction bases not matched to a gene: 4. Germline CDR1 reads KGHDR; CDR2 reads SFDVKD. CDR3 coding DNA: TGTGCCACCAGTGAGTCCGGGACTAGCGGGGCAGATACGCAGTATTTT. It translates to CATSESGTSGADTQYF.

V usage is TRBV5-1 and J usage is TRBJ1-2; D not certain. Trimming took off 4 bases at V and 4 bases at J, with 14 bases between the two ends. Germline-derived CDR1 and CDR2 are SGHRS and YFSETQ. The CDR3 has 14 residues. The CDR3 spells CASSQVRGSYGYTF. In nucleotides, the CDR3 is TGCGCCAGCAGCCAAGTACGGGGAAGCTATGGCTACACCTTC.

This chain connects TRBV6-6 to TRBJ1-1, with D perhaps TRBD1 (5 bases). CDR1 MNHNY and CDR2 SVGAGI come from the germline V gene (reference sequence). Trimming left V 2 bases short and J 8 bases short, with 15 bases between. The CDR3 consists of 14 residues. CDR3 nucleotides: TGTGCCAGCAGTTACCTAAAGACAGAGACGGAAGCTTTCTTT. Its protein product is CASSYLKTETEAFF.